The rows below give T cell receptor beta chains drawn from one sample of a study of cytomegalovirus exposure and HLA in healthy donors. TCRdb's copy holds only in-frame clones and misses some; the assay was immunoSEQ multiplex PCR. Seen here are 90,000 or so clones, 75% to 85% observed once, and the top ten hold approximately 31%. The sample taken for sequencing was PBMCs. The receptors originated from a man aged 50-59 years in good health and CMV-seropositive. CDR3s include the opening cysteine and the closing phenylalanine or tryptophan. The D gene is left open where the match is weak. Clone sizes are given selectively: once, few, many, or a class where the clone is expanded.

clone_size,v_call,d_call,j_call,cdr3_aa,cdr3_nt
.,TRBV21-1,.,TRBJ2-4,CASSTKVGPADHKNIQYF,TGTGCCAGCAGCACCAAGGTGGGGCCAGCCGACCACAAAAACATTCAGTACTTC
.,TRBV20-1,.,TRBJ2-1,CSAYAGNEQFF,TGCAGTGCTTACGCGGGCAATGAGCAGTTCTTC
.,TRBV27,.,TRBJ2-1,CASSLRVLGGGDEQFF,TGTGCCAGCAGTTTACGGGTTCTAGGAGGAGGCGATGAGCAGTTCTTC
.,TRBV7-9,.,TRBJ1-5,CSSSLSTGYQPQHF,TGTTCCAGCAGCCTCTCGACAGGTTATCAGCCCCAGCATTTT
.,TRBV30,TRBD2,TRBJ2-3,CAWSVGGSTDTQYF,TGTGCCTGGAGTGTAGGCGGGAGTACAGATACGCAGTATTTT
.,TRBV5-1,.,TRBJ1-1,CASSYRANTEAFF,TGCGCCAGCAGCTACAGGGCGAACACTGAAGCTTTCTTT
.,TRBV19,TRBD2,TRBJ2-1,CASSLGLAAPSSYNEQFF,TGTGCCAGTAGTCTGGGACTAGCGGCTCCCAGCTCCTACAATGAGCAGTTCTTC
.,TRBV19,.,TRBJ2-3,CASWGLRTDTQYF,TGTGCCAGCTGGGGACTCCGCACAGATACGCAGTATTTT
.,TRBV30,.,TRBJ1-1,CAWQGYTEAFF,TGTGCCTGGCAGGGTTACACTGAAGCTTTCTTT
.,TRBV5-6,.,TRBJ2-2,CASSSRLTTEFTGELFF,TGTGCCAGCAGCTCACGCCTCACAACAGAATTCACCGGGGAGCTGTTTTTT
few,TRBV30,.,TRBJ1-1,CAWQTGLDTEAFF,TGTGCCTGGCAGACAGGATTGGACACTGAAGCTTTCTTT
once,TRBV7-2,TRBD2,TRBJ2-3,CASSGIAGGGTQYF,TGTGCCAGCAGCGGCATAGCGGGAGGAGGTACGCAGTATTTT
.,TRBV19,TRBD2,TRBJ2-3,CASKGAGADTQYF,TGTGCCAGTAAGGGAGCGGGAGCAGATACGCAGTATTTT
.,TRBV6-5,.,TRBJ2-7,CASSYAGVSYEQYF,TGTGCCAGCAGTTACGCCGGGGTCTCCTACGAGCAGTACTTC
.,TRBV7-3,TRBD2,TRBJ2-7,CASSSPGLAGDEQYF,TGTGCCAGCAGCTCCCCCGGACTAGCGGGAGACGAGCAGTACTTC
few,TRBV15,.,TRBJ1-2,CATSRPGGGDGYTF,TGTGCCACCAGCAGACCCGGGGGGGGAGATGGCTACACCTTC
few,TRBV29-1,TRBD2,TRBJ2-3,CSVEAPGLAATDTQYF,TGCAGCGTTGAAGCACCGGGACTAGCGGCAACAGATACGCAGTATTTT
.,TRBV29-1,TRBD2,TRBJ2-1,CSVPSGRGGYEQFF,TGCAGCGTCCCCAGCGGGAGGGGAGGCTATGAGCAGTTCTTC
.,TRBV19,TRBD2,TRBJ2-1,CASSITTSGRHNEQFF,TGTGCCAGTAGTATTACGACTAGCGGGAGGCATAATGAGCAGTTCTTC
once,TRBV11-2,.,TRBJ1-3,CASSLLQGQGNTIYF,TGTGCCAGCAGCTTACTCCAGGGCCAGGGAAACACCATATATTTT
.,TRBV6-6,TRBD1,TRBJ1-2,CASTQGQTHNYGYTF,TGTGCCAGCACTCAGGGACAGACACACAACTATGGCTACACCTTC
.,TRBV18,.,TRBJ1-3,CASSPGTPQLSGNTIYF,TGTGCCAGCTCACCAGGGACACCTCAACTCTCTGGAAACACCATATATTTT
.,TRBV6-1,.,TRBJ1-5,CASSRAGNQPQHF,TGTGCCAGCAGTAGGGCGGGAAATCAGCCCCAGCATTTT
.,TRBV7-2,.,TRBJ1-2,CASSLGASRNYGYTF,TGTGCCAGCAGCTTAGGGGCCAGCAGGAACTATGGCTACACCTTC
.,TRBV29-1,.,TRBJ2-7,CSSGTAYEQYF,TGCAGCTCTGGCACCGCCTACGAGCAGTACTTC
.,TRBV5-1,TRBD1,TRBJ1-1,CASSPGQGAKVTEAFF,TGCGCCAGCAGCCCAGGACAGGGGGCGAAGGTCACTGAAGCTTTCTTT
.,TRBV5-4,.,TRBJ1-1,CASTALPRATEAFF,TGTGCCAGCACCGCACTCCCCAGGGCCACTGAAGCTTTCTTT
once,TRBV30,.,TRBJ2-6,CAWSPARVTGANVLTF,TGTGCCTGGAGCCCTGCCAGGGTAACCGGGGCCAACGTCCTGACTTTC
few,TRBV25-1,TRBD2,TRBJ2-1,CAARGLGGYNEQFF,TGTGCCGCTAGGGGACTAGGGGGCTACAATGAGCAGTTCTTC
.,TRBV10-2,TRBD2,TRBJ2-1,CASSDASSGHNEQFF,TGCGCCAGCAGCGATGCTTCTAGCGGCCACAATGAGCAGTTCTTC
.,TRBV19,.,TRBJ2-3,CASSIARQWGADTQYF,TGTGCCAGTAGTATAGCTCGGCAGTGGGGAGCAGATACGCAGTATTTT
.,TRBV29-1,TRBD1,TRBJ1-2,CSVDYWDRVNYGYTF,TGCAGCGTTGATTATTGGGACAGGGTTAACTATGGCTACACCTTC
.,TRBV15,TRBD2,TRBJ2-5,CATTSGTRETQYF,TGTGCCACCACCTCCGGGACTAGGGAGACCCAGTACTTC
.,TRBV7-2,.,TRBJ2-3,CASSLGGGAMAQYF,TGTGCCAGCAGCTTAGGAGGGGGGGCTATGGCGCAGTATTTT
.,TRBV6-5,.,TRBJ1-1,CASSYREVNTEAFF,TGTGCCAGCAGTTACCGGGAGGTGAACACTGAAGCCTTCTTT
.,TRBV27,TRBD1,TRBJ2-4,CASKRQGENIQYF,TGTGCCAGCAAGAGACAGGGTGAGAACATTCAGTACTTC
.,TRBV5-1,TRBD2,TRBJ2-7,CASGLAGDEQYF,TGCGCCAGCGGACTAGCGGGAGACGAGCAGTACTTC
.,TRBV5-1,.,TRBJ1-1,CASSPKGDTYYGTEAFF,TGCGCCAGCAGCCCAAAGGGGGACACTTATTATGGGACTGAAGCTTTCTTT
.,TRBV25-1,.,TRBJ2-3,CASSVVAGDTQYF,TGTGCCAGCAGTGTGGTAGCCGGGGATACGCAGTATTTT
.,TRBV19,.,TRBJ2-2,CASRVSGNTGELFF,TGTGCCAGTAGAGTTAGCGGAAACACCGGGGAGCTGTTTTTT
once,TRBV5-4,.,TRBJ1-2,CASSPGQNYGYTF,TGTGCCAGCAGCCCCGGACAGAACTATGGCTACACCTTC
once,TRBV4-2,.,TRBJ1-2,CASSHNAGRSGAGYTF,TGTGCCAGCAGCCATAACGCGGGACGGTCGGGCGCTGGCTACACCTTC
.,TRBV5-1,.,TRBJ2-7,CASSLEGLPSSYEQYF,TGCGCCAGCAGCTTGGAGGGACTGCCCTCGTCCTACGAGCAGTACTTC
.,TRBV25-1,TRBD1,TRBJ1-2,CASSESGGLANYGYTF,TGTGCCAGCAGTGAATCAGGGGGGTTAGCTAACTATGGCTACACCTTC
few,TRBV5-4,TRBD2,TRBJ2-2,CASSLEREGDTGELFF,TGTGCCAGCAGCTTGGAGCGGGAAGGCGACACCGGGGAGCTGTTTTTT
.,TRBV4-2,.,TRBJ2-1,CASSSKTGSSYNEQFF,TGTGCCAGCAGCTCTAAAACCGGGAGTTCGTACAATGAGCAGTTCTTC
few,TRBV6-1,.,TRBJ1-5,CASMRNNQPQHF,TGTGCCAGCATGCGGAACAATCAGCCCCAGCATTTT
few,TRBV6-1,.,TRBJ1-6,CASSEPLAGADSPLHF,TGTGCCAGCAGTGAACCCTTGGCAGGGGCGGATTCACCCCTCCACTTT
.,TRBV2,.,TRBJ2-7,CASGRGLYEQYF,TGTGCCAGCGGGCGGGGTCTCTACGAGCAGTACTTC
.,TRBV9,TRBD2,TRBJ2-3,CASSVIGGDTQYF,TGTGCCAGCAGCGTAATCGGGGGGGATACGCAGTATTTT
.,TRBV5-1,.,TRBJ2-7,CASSLGLGAYEQYF,TGCGCCAGCAGCTTGGGATTAGGAGCCTACGAGCAGTACTTC
.,TRBV18,.,TRBJ2-2,CASSPEGPSTGELFF,TGTGCCAGCTCCCCGGAGGGCCCATCCACCGGGGAGCTGTTTTTT